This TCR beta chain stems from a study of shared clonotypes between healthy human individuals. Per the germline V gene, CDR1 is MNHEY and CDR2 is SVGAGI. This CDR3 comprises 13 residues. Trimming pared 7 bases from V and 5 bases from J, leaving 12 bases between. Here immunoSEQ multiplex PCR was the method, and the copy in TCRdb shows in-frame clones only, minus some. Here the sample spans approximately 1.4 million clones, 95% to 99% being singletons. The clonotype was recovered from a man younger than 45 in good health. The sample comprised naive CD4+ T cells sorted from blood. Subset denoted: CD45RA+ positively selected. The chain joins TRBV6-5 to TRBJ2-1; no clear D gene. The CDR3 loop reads CASNRLNDNEQFF. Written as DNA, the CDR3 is TGTGCCAGCAACCGGCTCAACGACAATGAGCAGTTCTTC.